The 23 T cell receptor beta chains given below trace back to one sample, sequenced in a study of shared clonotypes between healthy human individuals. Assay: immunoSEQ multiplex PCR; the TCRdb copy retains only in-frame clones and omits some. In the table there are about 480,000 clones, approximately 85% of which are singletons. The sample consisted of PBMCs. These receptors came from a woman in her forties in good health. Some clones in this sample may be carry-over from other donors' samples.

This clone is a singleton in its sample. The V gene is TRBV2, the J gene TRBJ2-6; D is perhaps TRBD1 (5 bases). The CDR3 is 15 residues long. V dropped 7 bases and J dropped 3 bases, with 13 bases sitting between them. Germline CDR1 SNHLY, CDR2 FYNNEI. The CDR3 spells CASNVRRDGANVLTF. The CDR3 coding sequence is TGTGCCAGCAATGTGCGCAGGGATGGGGCCAACGTCCTGACTTTC.

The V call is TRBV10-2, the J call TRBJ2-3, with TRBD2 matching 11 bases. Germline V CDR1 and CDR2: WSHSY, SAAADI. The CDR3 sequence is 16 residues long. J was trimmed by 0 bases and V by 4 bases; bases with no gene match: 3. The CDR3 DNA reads TGCGCCAGCAGTGGGCTAGCGGGAGGAAGCACAGATACGCAGTATTTT. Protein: CASSGLAGGSTDTQYF.

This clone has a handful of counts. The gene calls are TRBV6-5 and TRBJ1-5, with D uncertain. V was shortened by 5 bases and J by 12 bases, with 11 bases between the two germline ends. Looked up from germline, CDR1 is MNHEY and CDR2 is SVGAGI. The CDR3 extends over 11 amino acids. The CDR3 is CASSPDDIQHF. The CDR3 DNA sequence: TGTGCCAGCAGTCCGGACGATATCCAGCATTTT.

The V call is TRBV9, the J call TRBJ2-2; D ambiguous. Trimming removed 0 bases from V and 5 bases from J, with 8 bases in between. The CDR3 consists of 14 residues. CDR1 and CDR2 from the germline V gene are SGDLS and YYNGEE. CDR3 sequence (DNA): TGTGCCAGCAGCGTAGCTTTGGGGACCGGGGAGCTGTTTTTT. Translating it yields CASSVALGTGELFF.

CDR3: CATSASISRGQETQYF. CDR3 sequence (DNA): TGTGCCACCAGCGCAAGTATAAGCAGGGGACAAGAGACCCAGTACTTC. The chain joins TRBV15 to TRBJ2-5; maybe TRBD1 (6 bases). V lost 5 bases and J lost 2, with 18 bases in between. The CDR3 loop spans 16 amino acids. Per the germline V gene, CDR1 is LNHNV and CDR2 is YYDKDF (reference sequence).

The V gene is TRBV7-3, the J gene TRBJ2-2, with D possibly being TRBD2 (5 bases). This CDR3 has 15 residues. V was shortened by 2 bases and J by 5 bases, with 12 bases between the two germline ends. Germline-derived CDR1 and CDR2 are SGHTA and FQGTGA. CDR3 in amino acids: CASSLQAAGTGELFF. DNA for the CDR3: TGTGCCAGCAGCTTACAAGCGGCCGGGACCGGGGAGCTGTTTTTT. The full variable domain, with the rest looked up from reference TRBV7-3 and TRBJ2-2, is GAGVSQTPSNKVTEKGKYVELRCDPISGHTALYWYRQSLGQGPEFLIYFQGTGAADDSGLPNDRFFAVRPEGSVSTLKIQRTERGDSAVYLCASSLQAAGTGELFFGEGSRLTVL.

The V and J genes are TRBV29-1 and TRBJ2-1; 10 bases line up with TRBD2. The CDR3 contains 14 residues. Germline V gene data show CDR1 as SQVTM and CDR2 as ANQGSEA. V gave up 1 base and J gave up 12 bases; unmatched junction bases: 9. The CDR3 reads CSVEGLAGEKRQFF. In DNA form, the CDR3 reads TGCAGCGTTGAAGGGCTAGCGGGAGAAAAAAGGCAGTTCTTC.

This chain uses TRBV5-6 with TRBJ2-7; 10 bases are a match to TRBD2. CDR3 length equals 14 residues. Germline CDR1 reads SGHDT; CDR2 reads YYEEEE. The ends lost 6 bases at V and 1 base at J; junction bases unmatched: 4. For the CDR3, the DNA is TGTGCCAGCAACCTAGCGGGAGTTTCCTACGAGCAGTACTTC. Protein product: CASNLAGVSYEQYF.

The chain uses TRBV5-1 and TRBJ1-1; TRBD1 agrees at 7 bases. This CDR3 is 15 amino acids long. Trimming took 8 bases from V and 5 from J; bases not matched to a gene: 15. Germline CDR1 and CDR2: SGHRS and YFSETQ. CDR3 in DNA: TGCGCCAGTACCCGACAGGGCATTAGAGGAACTGAAGCTTTCTTT. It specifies CASTRQGIRGTEAFF. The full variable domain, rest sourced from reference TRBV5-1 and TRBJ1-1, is KAGVTQTPRYLIKTRGQQVTLSCSPISGHRSVSWYQQTPGQGLQFLFEYFSETQRNKGNFPGRFSGRQFSNSRSEMNVSTLELGDSALYLCASTRQGIRGTEAFFGQGTRLTVV.

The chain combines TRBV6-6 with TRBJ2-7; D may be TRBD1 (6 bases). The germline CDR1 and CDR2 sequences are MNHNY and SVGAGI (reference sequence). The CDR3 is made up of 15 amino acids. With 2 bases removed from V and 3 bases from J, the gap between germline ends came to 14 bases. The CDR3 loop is CASSYGRGSFYEQYF. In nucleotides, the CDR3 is TGTGCCAGCAGTTACGGCAGGGGTTCTTTCTACGAGCAGTACTTC.

The CDR3 DNA follows: TGCGCCAGCAGCTTGGGGCTAGCGGGAGATACGCAGTATTTT. Translation: CASSLGLAGDTQYF. The V gene is TRBV5-1, the J gene TRBJ2-3; 8 bases match TRBD2. The CDR3 spans 14 residues. From germline, CDR1 is SGHRS and CDR2 YFSETQ. Trimming cost V 0 bases and J 5 bases; bases outside gene matches: 2.

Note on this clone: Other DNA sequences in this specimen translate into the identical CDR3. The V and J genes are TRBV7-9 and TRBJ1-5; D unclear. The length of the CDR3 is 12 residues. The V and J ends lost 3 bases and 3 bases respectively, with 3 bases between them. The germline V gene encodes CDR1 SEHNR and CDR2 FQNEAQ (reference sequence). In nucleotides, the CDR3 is TGTGCCAGCAGCTTGGACAATCAGCCCCAGCATTTT. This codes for CASSLDNQPQHF.

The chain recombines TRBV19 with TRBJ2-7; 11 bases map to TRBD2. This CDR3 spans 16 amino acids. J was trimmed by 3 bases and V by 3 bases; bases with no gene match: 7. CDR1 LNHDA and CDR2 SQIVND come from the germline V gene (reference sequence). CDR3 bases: TGTGCCAGTAGTATTGGGGGACTAGCGGAAATCTACGAGCAGTACTTC. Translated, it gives CASSIGGLAEIYEQYF.

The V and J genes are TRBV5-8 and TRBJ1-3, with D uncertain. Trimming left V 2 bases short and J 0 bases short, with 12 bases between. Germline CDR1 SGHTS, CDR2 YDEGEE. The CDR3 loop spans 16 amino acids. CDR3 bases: TGTGCCAGCAGCTTTAGACAACTGACCTCTGGAAACACCATATATTTT. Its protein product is CASSFRQLTSGNTIYF.

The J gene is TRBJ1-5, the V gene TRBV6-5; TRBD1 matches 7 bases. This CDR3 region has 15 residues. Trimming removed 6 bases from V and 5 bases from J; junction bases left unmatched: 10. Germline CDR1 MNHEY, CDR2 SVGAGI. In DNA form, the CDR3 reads TGTGCCAGCAGCCCAGGGGGAAACCAATATCAGCCCCAGCATTTT. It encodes CASSPGGNQYQPQHF.

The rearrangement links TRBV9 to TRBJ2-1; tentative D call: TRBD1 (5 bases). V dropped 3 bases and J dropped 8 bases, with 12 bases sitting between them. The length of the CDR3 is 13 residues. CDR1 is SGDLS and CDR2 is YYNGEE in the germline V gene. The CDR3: CASSGNLGDEQFF. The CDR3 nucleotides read TGTGCCAGCAGCGGAAACCTAGGGGATGAGCAGTTCTTC.

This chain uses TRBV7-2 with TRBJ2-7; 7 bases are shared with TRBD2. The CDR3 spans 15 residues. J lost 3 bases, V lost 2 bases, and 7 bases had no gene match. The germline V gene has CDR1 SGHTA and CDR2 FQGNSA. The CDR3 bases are TGTGCCAGCAGCTTAACAGTAGCGGGCCTCTACGAGCAGTACTTC. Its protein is CASSLTVAGLYEQYF.

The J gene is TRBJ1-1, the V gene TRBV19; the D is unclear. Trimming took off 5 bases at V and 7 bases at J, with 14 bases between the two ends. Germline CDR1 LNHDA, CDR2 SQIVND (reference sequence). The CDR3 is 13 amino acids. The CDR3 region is CASSSLGNYEAFF. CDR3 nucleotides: TGTGCCAGTAGTTCCCTAGGGAACTATGAAGCTTTCTTT.

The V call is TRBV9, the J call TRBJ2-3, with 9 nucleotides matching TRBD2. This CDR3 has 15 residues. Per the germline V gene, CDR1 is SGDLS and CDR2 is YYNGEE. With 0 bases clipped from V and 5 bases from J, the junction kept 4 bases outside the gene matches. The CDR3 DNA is TGTGCCAGCAGCGTAGTAGCGGGAGTTTTAGATACGCAGTATTTT. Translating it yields CASSVVAGVLDTQYF. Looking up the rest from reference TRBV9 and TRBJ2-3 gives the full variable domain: DSGVTQTPKHLITATGQRVTLRCSPRSGDLSVYWYQQSLDQGLQFLIQYYNGEERAKGNILERFSAQQFPDLHSELNLSSLELGDSALYFCASSVVAGVLDTQYFGPGTRLTVL.

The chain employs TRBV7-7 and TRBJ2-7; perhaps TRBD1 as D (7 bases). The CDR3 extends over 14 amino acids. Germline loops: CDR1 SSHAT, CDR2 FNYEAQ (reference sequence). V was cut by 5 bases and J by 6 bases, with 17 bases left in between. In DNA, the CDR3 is TGTGCCAGCAGCCCCGGCATGCAGGGGGGCGAGCAGTACTTC. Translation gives CASSPGMQGGEQYF. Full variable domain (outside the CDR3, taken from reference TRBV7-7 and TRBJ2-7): GAGVSQSPRYKVTKRGQDVTLRCDPISSHATLYWYQQALGQGPEFLTYFNYEAQPDKSGLPSDRFSAERPEGSISTLTIQRTEQRDSAMYRCASSPGMQGGEQYFGPGTRLTVT.

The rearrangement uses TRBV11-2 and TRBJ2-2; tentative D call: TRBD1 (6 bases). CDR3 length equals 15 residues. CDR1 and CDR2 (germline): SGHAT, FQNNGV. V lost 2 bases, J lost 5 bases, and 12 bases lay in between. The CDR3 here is CASSLSGEITGELFF. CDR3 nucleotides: TGTGCCAGCAGCTTATCAGGGGAGATTACCGGGGAGCTGTTTTTT.

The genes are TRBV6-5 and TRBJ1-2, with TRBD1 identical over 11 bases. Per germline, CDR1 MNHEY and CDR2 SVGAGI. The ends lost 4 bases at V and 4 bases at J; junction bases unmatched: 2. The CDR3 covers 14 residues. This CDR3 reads CASSLGTGGYGYTF. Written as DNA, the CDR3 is TGTGCCAGCAGTTTAGGGACAGGGGGCTATGGCTACACCTTC.

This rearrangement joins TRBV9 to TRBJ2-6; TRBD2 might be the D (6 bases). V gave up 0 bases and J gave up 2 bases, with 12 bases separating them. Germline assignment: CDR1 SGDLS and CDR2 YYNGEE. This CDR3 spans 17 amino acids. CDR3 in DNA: TGTGCCAGCAGCGTAGAGGGGAGGCGGGCTGGGGCCAACGTCCTGACTTTC. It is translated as CASSVEGRRAGANVLTF. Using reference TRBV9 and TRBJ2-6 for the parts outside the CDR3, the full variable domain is DSGVTQTPKHLITATGQRVTLRCSPRSGDLSVYWYQQSLDQGLQFLIQYYNGEERAKGNILERFSAQQFPDLHSELNLSSLELGDSALYFCASSVEGRRAGANVLTFGAGSRLTVL.